This paragraph covers one TCR beta chain sequence. This CDR3 spans 13 amino acids. Germline CDR1 and CDR2: MDHEN and SYDVKM. V trimming: 6 bases; J trimming: 2 bases; junction bases outside the gene matches: 3. The data stem from a study of memory CD4+ T cells and cytomegalovirus serostatus. The table came from immunoSEQ multiplex PCR; TCRdb's copy has only in-frame clones and leaves some out. The sample lists 40,000 to 45,000 clones; around 80% were seen once. The sort gate was single viable CD3+CD4+CD8-CD45RO+ cells for memory CD4+ T cells. Specimen: memory CD4+ T cells from blood. The TCR originated in an adult in good health and CMV-seronegative. The rearrangement links TRBV28 to TRBJ1-2; 7 nucleotides agree with TRBD1. CDR3 loop: CASSGQANYGYTF. CDR3 coding DNA: TGTGCCAGCAGCGGACAGGCGAACTATGGCTACACCTTC.